Below, 9 T cell receptor beta chains from the same sample are listed, as sequenced in a study of PD-L1 blockade in urothelial cancer. Clones were read by immunoSEQ multiplex PCR, and TCRdb kept only the in-frame ones, dropping some. Of tens of thousands of clones listed, roughly 76% were seen once; the top ten hold around 2%. Sequenced here: PBMCs, sampled around atezolizumab (anti-PD-L1) treatment. These receptor sequences come from a man aged 45 to 65 with urothelial cancer.

The genes are TRBV21-1 and TRBJ1-6; the table's D call, TRBD1, has no DNA check behind it. TRBV21-1 is reported as a pseudogene. The CDR3 runs to 22 residues. The CDR3 sequence: CASSKARGRNGTGVPYNSPLHF. The DNA for the CDR3 is TGTGCCAGCAGCAAAGCGCGGGGCCGTAACGGGACAGGGGTCCCCTATAATTCACCCCTCCACTTT.

The V call is TRBV12-2, the J call TRBJ1-4; the table names TRBD1, a call not compared with the DNA. TRBV12-2 is marked as a pseudogene. There are 17 residues in the CDR3. The CDR3 DNA follows: TGTGCAAGTCGCTCAGCAAGACAGGGGGAGGGTAATGAAAAACTGTTTTTT. This translates into CASRSARQGEGNEKLFF.

In DNA, the CDR3 is TGTGCCAGCAGTCAAGCAGGGGTAGACAGCAATCAGCCCCAGCATTTT. This gives the protein CASSQAGVDSNQPQHF. The chain couples TRBV21-1 to TRBJ1-5; the table assigns TRBD1, which was not confirmed against the DNA. TRBV21-1 is tagged as a pseudogene. This CDR3 is built from 16 residues.

The V call is TRBV18, the J call TRBJ2-5, with TRBD1 matching 10 bases. This CDR3 is built from 14 residues. J gave up 4 bases and V 4 bases, and 3 bases lay outside the gene matches. Germline V gene data show CDR1 as KGHSH and CDR2 as LQKENI. CDR3 DNA: TGTGCCAGCTCACAAAGGACAGGGGGAGAGACCCAGTACTTC. Residues: CASSQRTGGETQYF. The full variable domain, completed using reference TRBV18 and TRBJ2-5, is NAGVMQNPRHLVRRRGQEARLRCSPMKGHSHVYWYRQLPEEGLKFMVYLQKENIIDESGMPKERFSAEFPKEGPSILRIQQVVRGDSAAYFCASSQRTGGETQYFGPGTRLLVL.

The V call is TRBV10-3, the J call TRBJ2-7; D is perhaps TRBD2 (6 bases). CDR3 length: 13 residues. V lost 6 bases and J 3 bases, leaving 12 bases between the germline ends. Germline loops: CDR1 ENHRY, CDR2 SYGVKD. CDR3 loop: CAIRGGIGYEQYF. In DNA, the CDR3 is TGTGCCATCAGAGGCGGGATTGGCTACGAGCAGTACTTC.

The chain combines TRBV11-2 with TRBJ2-7; TRBD2 might be the D (7 bases). CDR3 size: 14 residues. With 5 bases removed from V and 2 bases from J, the gap between germline ends came to 13 bases. In germline, CDR1 is SGHAT, CDR2 FQNNGV. CDR3 in DNA: TGTGCCAGCAGCCGTAAGGGGGGGGCCTACGAGCAGTACGTC. Translated: CASSRKGGAYEQYV.

The chain links TRBV6-5 to TRBJ2-2; maybe TRBD1 (5 bases). V shed 6 bases and J shed 11 bases, with 16 bases lying between them. The CDR3 length is 13 residues. CDR1 and CDR2 (germline): MNHEY, SVGAGI. The CDR3, as DNA: TGTGCCAGCAGCCGACAGAGAAATGTTGAGCTGTTTTTT. It specifies CASSRQRNVELFF.

This clone appeared a single time. The chain recombines TRBV2 with TRBJ2-2; 9 bases align to TRBD1. Germline CDR1 reads SNHLY; CDR2 reads FYNNEI. The ends lost 10 bases at V and 4 bases at J; junction bases unmatched: 10. CDR3 length: 15 amino acids. The CDR3 reads CATKKQGASTGELFF. The CDR3 region has the DNA TGTGCCACCAAAAAACAGGGGGCTAGCACCGGGGAGCTGTTTTTT. Using reference TRBV2 and TRBJ2-2 for the parts outside the CDR3, the full variable domain is EPEVTQTPSHQVTQMGQEVILRCVPISNHLYFYWYRQILGQKVEFLVSFYNNEISEKSEIFDDQFSVERPDGSNFTLKIRSTKLEDSAMYFCATKKQGASTGELFFGEGSRLTVL.

The CDR3 DNA reads TGCGCCAGCAGCTTAACGGTAGAGAGTGAAAAACTGTTTTTT. This gives the protein CASSLTVESEKLFF. V usage is TRBV5-1 and J usage is TRBJ1-4; D not resolved. V was pared by 2 bases and J by 7 bases, with 12 bases between. The germline V gene encodes CDR1 SGHRS and CDR2 YFSETQ. The CDR3 extends over 14 amino acids. Combining the CDR3 with reference TRBV5-1 and TRBJ1-4 gives the whole variable domain KAGVTQTPRYLIKTRGQQVTLSCSPISGHRSVSWYQQTPGQGLQFLFEYFSETQRNKGNFPGRFSGRQFSNSRSEMNVSTLELGDSALYLCASSLTVESEKLFFGSGTQLSVL.